A selection of T cell receptor beta chains follows, all from one sample in a study of blood T cell repertoires in COVID-19. Produced via immunoSEQ multiplex PCR; TCRdb's table is partial and in-frame only. Counted here are tens of thousands of clones, 84% occurring once; the ten biggest clones make up under 5%. The specimen was peripheral blood. The receptors here all came from a woman in her fifties or sixties with acute or convalescent COVID-19. CDR3s include the opening cysteine and the closing phenylalanine or tryptophan. A D gene is named only where the DNA matches it firmly. Rows give clone size only sometimes, using once, few, many, or a class for an expanded clone.

V gene	D gene	clone size	J gene	CDR3 protein	CDR3 DNA
TRBV6-7	NA	few	TRBJ1-2	CASSYSPTIYGYTF	TGTGCCAGCAGTTACTCCCCCACAATCTATGGCTACACCTTC
TRBV19	NA	NA	TRBJ1-6	CASFPGGSNSPLHF	TGTGCCAGTTTTCCCGGGGGGAGTAATTCACCCCTCCACTTT
TRBV5-1	NA	NA	TRBJ1-2	CASSRDTANYGYTF	TGCGCCAGCAGCCGGGACACCGCTAACTATGGCTACACCTTC
TRBV6-6	TRBD1	NA	TRBJ1-4	CASSYSAVDRGFF	TGTGCCAGCAGTTACTCGGCCGTGGACAGGGGGTTTTTT
TRBV18	NA	once	TRBJ2-2	CASSPGSTNTGELFF	TGTGCCAGCTCACCGGGGAGTACGAACACCGGGGAGCTGTTTTTT
TRBV5-1	NA	NA	TRBJ2-3	CARALADTQYF	TGCGCCAGGGCCCTTGCAGATACGCAGTATTTT
TRBV30	TRBD1	few	TRBJ2-1	CAWRGDRAYNEQFF	TGTGCCTGGAGGGGAGACAGGGCCTACAATGAGCAGTTCTTC
TRBV5-6	TRBD2	NA	TRBJ2-5	CASSHLRGGAWETQYF	TGTGCCAGCAGCCACCTCCGGGGGGGCGCCTGGGAGACCCAGTACTTC
TRBV6-5	NA	once	TRBJ1-6	CASSYSNPNRDSPLHF	TGTGCCAGCAGTTACTCAAACCCAAACAGGGATTCACCCCTCCACTTT
TRBV15	NA	NA	TRBJ2-3	CATSQGGEDTQYF	TGTGCCACCAGCCAAGGAGGGGAAGATACGCAGTATTTT
TRBV18	TRBD1	NA	TRBJ2-3	CASSPGQGTADTQYF	TGTGCCAGCTCACCGGGACAGGGGACGGCAGATACGCAGTATTTT
TRBV19	NA	NA	TRBJ1-2	CASTQELYGYTF	TGTGCCAGTACCCAGGAACTGTATGGCTACACCTTC
TRBV5-4	TRBD2	once	TRBJ2-7	CASSLPAGGQEQYF	TGTGCCAGCAGCCTTCCAGCGGGGGGGCAGGAGCAGTACTTC
TRBV7-9	NA	many	TRBJ2-1	CASSHSLANEQFF	TGTGCCAGCAGCCACTCTCTAGCGAATGAGCAGTTCTTC
TRBV27	NA	NA	TRBJ1-6	CASSRQTGSGSPLHF	TGTGCCAGCAGTCGCCAGACGGGTTCGGGGTCACCCCTCCACTTT
TRBV6-1	NA	NA	TRBJ1-2	CASSEGDSNYGYTF	TGTGCCAGCAGTGAAGGTGACAGTAACTATGGCTACACCTTC